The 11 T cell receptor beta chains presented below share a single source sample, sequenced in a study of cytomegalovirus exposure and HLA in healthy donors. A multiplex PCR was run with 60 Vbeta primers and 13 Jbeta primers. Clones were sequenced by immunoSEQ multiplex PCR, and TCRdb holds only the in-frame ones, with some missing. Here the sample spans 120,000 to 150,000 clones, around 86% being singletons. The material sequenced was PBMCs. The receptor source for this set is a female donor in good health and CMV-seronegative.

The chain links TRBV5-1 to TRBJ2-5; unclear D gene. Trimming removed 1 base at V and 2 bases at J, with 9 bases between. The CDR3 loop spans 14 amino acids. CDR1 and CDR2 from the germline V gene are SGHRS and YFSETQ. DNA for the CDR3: TGCGCCAGCAGCTTGCCGTCAGGACAAGAGACCCAGTACTTC. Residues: CASSLPSGQETQYF.

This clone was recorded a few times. The CDR3 loop reads CASSFQGPNTEAFF. CDR3 nucleotide sequence: TGTGCCAGCAGTTTTCAGGGGCCGAACACTGAAGCTTTCTTT. The V gene is TRBV28, the J gene TRBJ1-1, with a possible D match to TRBD1 (6 bases). Between the trimmed V and J ends, which lost 3 bases and 1 base, there was a span of 9 bases. Germline CDR1 and CDR2: MDHEN and SYDVKM. There are 14 residues in the CDR3.

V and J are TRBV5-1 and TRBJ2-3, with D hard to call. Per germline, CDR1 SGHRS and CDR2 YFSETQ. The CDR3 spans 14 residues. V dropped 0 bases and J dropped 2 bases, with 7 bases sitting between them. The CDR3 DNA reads TGCGCCAGCAGCTTGGCCGTCCCCACAGATACGCAGTATTTT. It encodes CASSLAVPTDTQYF.

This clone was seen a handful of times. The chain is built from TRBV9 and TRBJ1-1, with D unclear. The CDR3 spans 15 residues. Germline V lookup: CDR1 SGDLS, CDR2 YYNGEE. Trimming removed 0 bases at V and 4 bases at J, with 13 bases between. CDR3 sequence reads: CASSVDPGVGTEAFF. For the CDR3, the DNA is TGTGCCAGCAGCGTAGATCCCGGGGTAGGCACTGAAGCTTTCTTT.

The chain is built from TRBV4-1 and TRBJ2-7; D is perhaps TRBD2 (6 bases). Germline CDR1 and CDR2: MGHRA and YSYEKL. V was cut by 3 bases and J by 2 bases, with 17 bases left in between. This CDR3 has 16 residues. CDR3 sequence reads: CASSHIPGTGTYEQYF. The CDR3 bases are TGCGCCAGCAGCCACATTCCCGGGACTGGTACCTACGAGCAGTACTTC.

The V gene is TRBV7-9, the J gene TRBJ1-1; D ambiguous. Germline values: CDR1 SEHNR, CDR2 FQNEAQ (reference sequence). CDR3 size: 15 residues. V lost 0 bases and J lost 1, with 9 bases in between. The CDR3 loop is CASSLAVGENTEAFF. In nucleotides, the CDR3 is TGTGCCAGCAGCTTAGCGGTGGGCGAGAACACTGAAGCTTTCTTT. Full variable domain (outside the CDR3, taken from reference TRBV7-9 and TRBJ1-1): DTGVSQNPRHKITKRGQNVTFRCDPISEHNRLYWYRQTLGQGPEFLTYFQNEAQLEKSRLLSDRFSAERPKGSFSTLEIQRTEQGDSAMYLCASSLAVGENTEAFFGQGTRLTVV.

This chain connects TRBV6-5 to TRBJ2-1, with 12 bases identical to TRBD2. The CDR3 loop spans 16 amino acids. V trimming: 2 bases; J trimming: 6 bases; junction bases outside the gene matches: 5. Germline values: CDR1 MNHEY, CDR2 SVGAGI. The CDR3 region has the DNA TGTGCCAGCAGTTACGGACTAGCGGGGCCTCGCAATGAGCAGTTCTTC. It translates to CASSYGLAGPRNEQFF.

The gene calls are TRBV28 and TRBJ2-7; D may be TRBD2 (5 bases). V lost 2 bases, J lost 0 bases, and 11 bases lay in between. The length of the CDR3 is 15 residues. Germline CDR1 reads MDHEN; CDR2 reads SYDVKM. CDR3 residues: CASSLGSFFSYEQYF. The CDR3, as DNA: TGTGCCAGCAGTTTAGGGAGTTTCTTCTCCTACGAGCAGTACTTC.

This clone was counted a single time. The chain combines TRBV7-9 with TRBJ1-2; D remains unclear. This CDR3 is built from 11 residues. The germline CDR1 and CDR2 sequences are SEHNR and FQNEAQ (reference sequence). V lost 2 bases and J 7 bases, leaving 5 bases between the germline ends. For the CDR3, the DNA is TGTGCCAGCAGCTTATCGAGTGGCTACACCTTC. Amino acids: CASSLSSGYTF.

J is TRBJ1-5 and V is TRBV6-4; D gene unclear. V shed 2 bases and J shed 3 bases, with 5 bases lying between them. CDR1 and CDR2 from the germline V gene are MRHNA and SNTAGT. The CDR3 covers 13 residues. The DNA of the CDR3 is TGTGCCAGCAGTGACCAGGTCAATCAGCCCCAGCATTTT. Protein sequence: CASSDQVNQPQHF.

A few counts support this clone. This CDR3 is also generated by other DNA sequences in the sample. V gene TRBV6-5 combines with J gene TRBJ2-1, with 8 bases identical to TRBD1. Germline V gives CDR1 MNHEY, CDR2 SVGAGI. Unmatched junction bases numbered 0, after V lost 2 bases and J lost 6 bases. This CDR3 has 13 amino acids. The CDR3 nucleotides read TGTGCCAGCAGTTACGACAGGGGCAATGAGCAGTTCTTC. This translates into CASSYDRGNEQFF.